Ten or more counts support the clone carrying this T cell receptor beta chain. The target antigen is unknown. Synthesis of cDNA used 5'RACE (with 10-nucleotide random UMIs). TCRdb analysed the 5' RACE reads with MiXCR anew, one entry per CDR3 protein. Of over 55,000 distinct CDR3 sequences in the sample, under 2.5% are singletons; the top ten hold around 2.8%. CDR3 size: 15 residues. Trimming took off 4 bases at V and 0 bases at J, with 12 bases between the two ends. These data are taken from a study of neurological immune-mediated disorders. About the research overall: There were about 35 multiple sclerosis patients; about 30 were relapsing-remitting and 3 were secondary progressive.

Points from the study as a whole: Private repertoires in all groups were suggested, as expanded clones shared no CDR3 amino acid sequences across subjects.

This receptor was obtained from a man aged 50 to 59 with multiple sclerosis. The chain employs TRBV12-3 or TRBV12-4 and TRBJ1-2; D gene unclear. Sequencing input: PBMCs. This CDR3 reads CASSSLEVANYGYTF. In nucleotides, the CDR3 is TGTGCCAGCAGTTCCCTAGAAGTAGCTAACTATGGCTACACCTTC.